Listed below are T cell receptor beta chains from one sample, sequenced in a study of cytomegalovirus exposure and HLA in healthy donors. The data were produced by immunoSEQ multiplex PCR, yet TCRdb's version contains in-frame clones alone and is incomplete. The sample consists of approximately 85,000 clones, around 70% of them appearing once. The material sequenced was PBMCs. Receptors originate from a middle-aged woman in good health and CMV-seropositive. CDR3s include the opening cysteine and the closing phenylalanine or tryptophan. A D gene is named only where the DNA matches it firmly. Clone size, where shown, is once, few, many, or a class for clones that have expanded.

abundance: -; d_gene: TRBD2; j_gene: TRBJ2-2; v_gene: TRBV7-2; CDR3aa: CASSRTSAANTGELFF; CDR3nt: TGTGCCAGCAGCCGGACTAGTGCCGCTAACACCGGGGAGCTGTTTTTT
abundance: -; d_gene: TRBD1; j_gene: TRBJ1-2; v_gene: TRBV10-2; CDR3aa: CASSVLMGETGTSGGYTF; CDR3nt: TGCGCCAGCAGTGTACTAATGGGGGAGACAGGGACATCGGGAGGCTACACCTTC
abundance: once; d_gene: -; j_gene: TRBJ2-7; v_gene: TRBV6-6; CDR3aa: CASSSRPGWNEQYF; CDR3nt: TGTGCCAGCAGTTCCCGGCCAGGGTGGAACGAGCAGTACTTC
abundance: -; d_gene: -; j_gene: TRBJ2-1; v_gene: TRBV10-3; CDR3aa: CAISESRGRDNEQFF; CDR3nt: TGTGCCATCAGTGAGTCGAGGGGGAGAGACAATGAGCAGTTCTTC
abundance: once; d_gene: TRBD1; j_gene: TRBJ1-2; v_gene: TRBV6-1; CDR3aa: CASSTSTGNYGYTF; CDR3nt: TGTGCCAGCAGTACCTCGACAGGGAACTATGGCTACACCTTC
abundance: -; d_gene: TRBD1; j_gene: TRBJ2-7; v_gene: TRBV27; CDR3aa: CASRMRGQGISYEQYF; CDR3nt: TGTGCCAGCAGGATGAGGGGGCAGGGTATCTCCTACGAGCAGTACTTC
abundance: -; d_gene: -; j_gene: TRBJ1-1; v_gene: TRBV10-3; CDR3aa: CAISETLGGEAFF; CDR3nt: TGTGCCATCAGTGAGACGCTGGGGGGGGAAGCTTTCTTT
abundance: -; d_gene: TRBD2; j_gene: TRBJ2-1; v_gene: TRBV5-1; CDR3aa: CASSFGTSGGPSSYNEQFF; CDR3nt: TGCGCCAGCAGCTTTGGGACTAGCGGGGGGCCGAGCTCCTACAATGAGCAGTTCTTC
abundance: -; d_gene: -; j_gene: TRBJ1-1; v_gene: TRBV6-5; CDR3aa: CASSYSRLVLNTEAFF; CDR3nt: TGTGCCAGCAGTTACTCAAGACTTGTCCTGAACACTGAAGCTTTCTTT
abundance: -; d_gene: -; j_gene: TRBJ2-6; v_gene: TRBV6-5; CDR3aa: CASRDRANVLTF; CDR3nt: TGTGCCAGCAGGGACAGGGCCAACGTCCTGACTTTC
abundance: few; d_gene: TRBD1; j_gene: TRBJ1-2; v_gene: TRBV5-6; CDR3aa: CASSPPGTVYGYPF; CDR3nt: TGTGCCAGCAGCCCACCCGGGACAGTCTATGGCTACCCCTTC
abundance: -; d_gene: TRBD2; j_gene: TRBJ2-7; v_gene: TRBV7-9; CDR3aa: CASSPRLAELYEQYF; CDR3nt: TGTGCCAGCAGCCCGAGACTAGCGGAGCTCTACGAGCAGTACTTC
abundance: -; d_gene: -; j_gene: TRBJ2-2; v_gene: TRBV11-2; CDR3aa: CASSLLAPRAGELFF; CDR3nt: TGTGCCAGCAGCTTATTGGCCCCCAGGGCCGGGGAGCTGTTTTTT
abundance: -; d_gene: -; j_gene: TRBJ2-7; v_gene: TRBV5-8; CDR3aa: CASSSLYEQYF; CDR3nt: TGTGCCAGCAGTTCTTTATACGAGCAGTACTTC
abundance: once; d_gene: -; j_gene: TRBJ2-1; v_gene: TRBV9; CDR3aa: CASRTATDNEQFF; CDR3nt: TGTGCCAGCAGGACAGCGACTGACAATGAGCAGTTCTTC
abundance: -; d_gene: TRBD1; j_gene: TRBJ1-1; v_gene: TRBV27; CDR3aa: CASSTFRTGSEAFF; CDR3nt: TGTGCCAGCAGTACCTTCAGGACAGGATCAGAAGCTTTCTTT
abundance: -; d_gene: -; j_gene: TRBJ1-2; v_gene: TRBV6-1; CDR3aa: CASSEGGPNYGYTF; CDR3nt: TGTGCCAGCAGTGAAGGTGGCCCCAACTATGGCTACACCTTC
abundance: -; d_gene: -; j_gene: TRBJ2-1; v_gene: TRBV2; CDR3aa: CASSRDLGEQFF; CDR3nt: TGTGCCAGCAGTAGGGACTTAGGAGAGCAGTTCTTC
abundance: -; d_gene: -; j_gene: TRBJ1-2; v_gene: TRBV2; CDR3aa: CASSESRGRSYGYTF; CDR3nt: TGTGCCAGCAGTGAATCAAGGGGCAGGTCTTATGGCTACACCTTC
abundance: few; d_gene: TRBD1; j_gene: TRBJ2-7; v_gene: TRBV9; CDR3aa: CASSEGQGAGEQYF; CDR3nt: TGTGCCAGCAGCGAAGGACAGGGGGCGGGCGAGCAGTACTTC
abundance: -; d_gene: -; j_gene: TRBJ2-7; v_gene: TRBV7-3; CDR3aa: CASSFTGDEQYF; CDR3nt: TGTGCCAGCAGCTTTACAGGTGACGAGCAGTACTTC
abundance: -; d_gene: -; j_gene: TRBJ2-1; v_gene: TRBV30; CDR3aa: CAWRDVLRDNNEQFF; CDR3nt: TGTGCCTGGAGAGACGTTCTCCGGGACAATAATGAGCAGTTCTTC
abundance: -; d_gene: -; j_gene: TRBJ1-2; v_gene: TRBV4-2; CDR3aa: CASSQDLVGALSYGYTF; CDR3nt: TGTGCCAGCAGCCAAGATCTGGTGGGAGCCCTCAGCTATGGCTACACCTTC
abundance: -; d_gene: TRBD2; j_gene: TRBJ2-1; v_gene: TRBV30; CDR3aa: CAWSVHPSGEQFF; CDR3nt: TGTGCCTGGAGTGTACATCCTAGCGGTGAGCAGTTCTTC
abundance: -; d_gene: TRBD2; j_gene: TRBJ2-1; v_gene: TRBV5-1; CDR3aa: CASSLGWTSGSNEQFF; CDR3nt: TGCGCCAGCAGCCTCGGATGGACTAGCGGGAGCAATGAGCAGTTCTTC
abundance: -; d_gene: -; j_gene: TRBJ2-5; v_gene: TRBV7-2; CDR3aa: CASSLGARQTQYF; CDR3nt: TGTGCCAGCAGCCTAGGGGCCCGGCAGACCCAGTACTTC
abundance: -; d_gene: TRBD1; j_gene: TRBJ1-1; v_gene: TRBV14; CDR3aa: CASSQNHRGSAFF; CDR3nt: TGTGCCAGCAGCCAAAACCACAGGGGCTCGGCTTTCTTT
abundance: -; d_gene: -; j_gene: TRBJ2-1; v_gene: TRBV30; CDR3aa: CAWMGGTGVGNEQFF; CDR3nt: TGTGCCTGGATGGGTGGGACGGGAGTAGGGAATGAGCAGTTCTTC